The 30 T cell receptor beta chains listed next were all sequenced from one sample in a study of control samples from healthy donors and cancer patients. Method: immunoSEQ multiplex PCR; TCRdb's copy keeps in-frame clones and lacks some. The sample has around 150,000 clones; over 85% are singletons. The sequenced material came from blood. The receptors were sampled from a man aged 30 to 39 in good health.

The chain is built from TRBV29-1 and TRBJ1-1; a possible D gene is TRBD1 (6 bases). Trimming took 2 bases from V and 1 from J, leaving 17 bases between them. Germline CDR1 reads SQVTM; CDR2 reads ANQGSEA. CDR3 size: 16 residues. The CDR3 sequence: CSVERRAGEWNTEAFF. The CDR3 bases are TGCAGCGTTGAAAGACGGGCAGGGGAATGGAACACTGAAGCTTTCTTT.

This rearrangement joins TRBV6-5 to TRBJ1-4; D is ambiguous. Germline CDR1 is MNHEY and CDR2 is SVGAGI. The CDR3 length is 15 residues. Trimming removed 6 bases from V and 0 bases from J, with 11 bases in between. The CDR3 region is CASSHLPATNEKLFF. In DNA form, the CDR3 reads TGTGCCAGCAGCCACCTCCCGGCAACTAATGAAAAACTGTTTTTT.

This chain uses TRBV9 with TRBJ1-5; D not certain. The CDR3 sequence is 13 residues long. The germline CDR1 and CDR2 sequences are SGDLS and YYNGEE. Trimming left V 4 bases short and J 3 bases short, with 8 bases between. The CDR3 nucleotides read TGTGCCAGCAGCCCCCTGCCCAATCAGCCCCAGCATTTT. Its translation: CASSPLPNQPQHF.

The chain links TRBV29-1 to TRBJ1-1, with 8 bases fitting TRBD1. This CDR3 spans 14 amino acids. Trimming removed 5 bases from V and 1 base from J; junction bases left unmatched: 6. Germline V gene data show CDR1 as SQVTM and CDR2 as ANQGSEA. This CDR3 is CSVRSGTGNTEAFF. The CDR3, as DNA: TGCAGCGTTCGGTCCGGGACAGGGAACACTGAAGCTTTCTTT.

The gene calls are TRBV2 and TRBJ2-7; D unresolved. CDR3 length: 12 residues. CDR1 SNHLY and CDR2 FYNNEI come from the germline V gene. The V gene lost 2 bases and the J gene lost 8 bases, with 10 bases spanning the gap. The CDR3 coding sequence is TGTGCCAGCAGTGAACCCTTGGTGCAGCAGTACTTC. As protein: CASSEPLVQQYF.

The chain couples TRBV5-1 to TRBJ1-1, with D possibly matching TRBD1 (5 bases). Trimming removed 0 bases from V and 0 bases from J, with 12 bases in between. From germline, CDR1 is SGHRS and CDR2 YFSETQ. The CDR3 sequence is 16 residues long. Here the CDR3 reads CASSLASGPLNTEAFF. CDR3 nucleotides: TGCGCCAGCAGCTTGGCTTCAGGGCCATTGAACACTGAAGCTTTCTTT.

This clone is labeled medium-sized (0.01 to 0.1%). The rearrangement links TRBV28 to TRBJ2-7, with D perhaps given as TRBD1 or TRBD2 (5 bases each). Germline V lookup: CDR1 MDHEN, CDR2 SYDVKM. The CDR3 is 13 amino acids. Trimming stripped 10 bases from V and 2 bases from J, with 15 bases between. CDR3 in amino acids: CATLGTYTYEQYF. CDR3 coding DNA: TGTGCCACCCTGGGGACCTATACCTACGAGCAGTACTTC.

The V gene is TRBV4-3, the J gene TRBJ1-1; D not resolved. CDR1 and CDR2 from the germline V gene are LGHNA and YSLEER. Trimming took off 0 bases at V and 6 bases at J, with 14 bases between the two ends. The CDR3 consists of 15 residues. CDR3 sequence reads: CASSQDISRTAEAFF. The CDR3 DNA sequence: TGCGCCAGCAGCCAAGATATTAGCAGGACTGCTGAAGCTTTCTTT.

This sequence joins TRBV18 and TRBJ1-3, with D perhaps matching TRBD1 (5 bases). Looked up from germline, CDR1 is KGHSH and CDR2 is LQKENI. This CDR3 region has 15 residues. Trimming stripped 3 bases from V and 0 bases from J, with 9 bases between. CDR3 in DNA: TGTGCCAGCTCACCCGGACAACTCTCTGGAAACACCATATATTTT. Its translation: CASSPGQLSGNTIYF.

The J gene is TRBJ2-2, the V gene TRBV28, with 9 bases fitting TRBD1. The CDR3 loop spans 15 amino acids. The V segment lost 7 bases and the J segment 5 bases; nucleotides outside the gene matches: 8. Germline V gene sequence: CDR1 MDHEN, CDR2 SYDVKM. CDR3 in DNA: TGTGCCAGCACTTCCTCCGGGACAGGGACCGGGGAGCTGTTTTTT. Translation: CASTSSGTGTGELFF.

This chain connects TRBV6-2 or TRBV6-3 to TRBJ1-2; D gene uncertain. Germline values: CDR1 MNHEY, CDR2 SVGEGT. The CDR3 is made up of 21 amino acids. V shed 6 bases and J shed 5 bases, with 37 bases lying between them. The CDR3 protein is CASSQFPRSEKLHLTLYGYTF. CDR3 in DNA: TGTGCCAGCAGCCAATTCCCCCGCAGCGAGAAACTCCACCTTACGTTATATGGCTACACCTTC.

The chain employs TRBV4-1 and TRBJ1-5; the D gene is possibly TRBD1 (5 bases). Trimming shortened V by 4 bases and J by 0 bases, and 16 bases separated the two germline ends. CDR1 MGHRA and CDR2 YSYEKL come from the germline V gene. The CDR3 has 17 residues. This CDR3 is CASSLNWGDHSNQPQHF. The CDR3 DNA is TGCGCCAGCAGCCTTAATTGGGGGGATCATAGCAATCAGCCCCAGCATTTT.

This clone has a single count. This chain connects TRBV24-1 to TRBJ1-5; D not resolved. Germline assignment: CDR1 KGHDR and CDR2 SFDVKD. The CDR3 is 13 residues long. Trimming pared 7 bases from V and 4 bases from J, leaving 10 bases between. The CDR3 reads CATSTVGNQPQHF. The CDR3 bases are TGTGCCACCAGCACAGTCGGAAATCAGCCCCAGCATTTT.

V is TRBV2 and J is TRBJ2-5; D gene unclear. V lost 2 bases and J 4 bases, leaving 8 bases between the germline ends. The germline gives CDR1 SNHLY, CDR2 FYNNEI. The CDR3 totals 13 residues. The CDR3 loop reads CASSERMGETQYF. The CDR3 DNA is TGTGCCAGCAGTGAACGGATGGGAGAGACCCAGTACTTC.

The rearrangement joins TRBV20-1 to TRBJ2-4; D is ambiguous. The CDR3 length is 11 residues. Trimming left V 1 base short and J 10 bases short, with 8 bases between. Per the germline V gene, CDR1 is DFQATT and CDR2 is SNEGSKA (reference sequence). The CDR3 reads CSARADWIQYF. In DNA form, the CDR3 reads TGCAGTGCTAGAGCGGATTGGATTCAGTACTTC.

V is TRBV19 and J is TRBJ2-3; 8 bases fit TRBD1. With 5 bases clipped from V and 3 bases from J, the junction kept 7 bases outside the gene matches. Germline V gives CDR1 LNHDA, CDR2 SQIVND (reference sequence). CDR3 length: 15 residues. The CDR3 coding sequence is TGTGCCAGTAGTGCATCGACAGGGGCGACAGATACGCAGTATTTT. Translated: CASSASTGATDTQYF.

The chain uses TRBV27 and TRBJ2-1; TRBD1 agrees at 8 bases. Germline CDR1 reads MNHEY; CDR2 reads SMNVEV (reference sequence). The trim removed 7 bases at V and 4 bases at J, leaving 9 bases unmatched. The CDR3 runs 15 residues. The CDR3 reads CASKVGGQAYNEQFF. CDR3 DNA: TGTGCCAGCAAGGTGGGGGGACAGGCGTACAATGAGCAGTTCTTC.

J is TRBJ2-7 and V is TRBV15, with D perhaps given as TRBD1 or TRBD2 (6 bases each). Deletions cut 0 bases from V and 5 bases from J, with 14 bases between. The V gene's germline CDR1 is LNHNV and CDR2 YYDKDF (reference sequence). CDR3 length: 15 residues. The CDR3 loop is CATSRDFVRGHEQYF. CDR3 DNA: TGTGCCACCAGCAGAGATTTTGTCCGGGGGCACGAGCAGTACTTC.

The chain recombines TRBV3-1 (or the pseudogene TRBV3-2) with TRBJ1-1; no clear D gene. Trimming cost V 1 base and J 4 bases, with 7 bases left between them. Germline V gene lookup returns CDR1 LGHDT and CDR2 YNNKEL (reference sequence). The CDR3 runs 13 residues. CDR3 protein: CASSQGTVTEAFF. In DNA form, the CDR3 reads TGTGCCAGCAGCCAAGGGACCGTCACTGAAGCTTTCTTT.

The sample holds one count of this clone. The chain employs TRBV29-1 and TRBJ1-5; no reliable D call. The CDR3 runs 12 residues. Germline V gives CDR1 SQVTM, CDR2 ANQGSEA. V shed 7 bases and J shed 9 bases, with 16 bases lying between them. The CDR3 spells CSGKDLTGPQHF. The CDR3 DNA sequence: TGCAGCGGGAAAGACCTTACTGGGCCCCAGCATTTT.

The chain carries TRBV7-2 and TRBJ1-5, with TRBD1 as a possible D gene (5 bases). The CDR3 has 15 amino acids. Germline V gene lookup returns CDR1 SGHTA and CDR2 FQGNSA. V was cut by 1 base and J by 5 bases, with 12 bases left in between. As DNA, the CDR3 is TGTGCCAGCAGCTTAGAGGCAGGGCCCTATCAGCCCCAGCATTTT. It translates to CASSLEAGPYQPQHF.

This clone was seen a handful of times. V usage is TRBV27 and J usage is TRBJ2-7, with 7 bases aligning to TRBD1. V shed 6 bases and J 3 bases; nucleotides not matched to a gene: 5. CDR1 is MNHEY, CDR2 SMNVEV, per germline (reference sequence). There are 13 residues in the CDR3. CDR3 DNA: TGTGCCAGCAGCCGGGACAGCCTCTACGAGCAGTACTTC. Amino acids: CASSRDSLYEQYF.

The gene calls are TRBV10-3 and TRBJ2-5; possible D gene TRBD2, 5 bases. Germline loops: CDR1 ENHRY, CDR2 SYGVKD. Trimming removed 6 bases from V and 3 bases from J, with 8 bases in between. The CDR3 runs 12 residues. The CDR3 here is CAIRDSKETQYF. DNA for the CDR3: TGTGCCATCAGGGACTCGAAAGAGACCCAGTACTTC.

As concerns this clone: Other DNA sequences in this sample translate to the same CDR3. The chain employs TRBV6-1 and TRBJ1-3; D ambiguous. Germline assignment: CDR1 MNHNS and CDR2 SASEGT. This CDR3 spans 14 amino acids. V lost 0 bases and J 1 base, leaving 4 bases between the germline ends. CDR3 amino acids: CASSEAGSGNTIYF. In DNA form, the CDR3 reads TGTGCCAGCAGTGAAGCGGGGTCTGGAAACACCATATATTTT.

The chain recombines TRBV27 with TRBJ2-7, with 13 positions matching TRBD2. Germline V gene lookup returns CDR1 MNHEY and CDR2 SMNVEV (reference sequence). V shed 8 bases, J shed 4 bases, and the junction held 14 bases outside the gene matches. The CDR3 sequence is 17 residues long. The chain's CDR3 is CASRAPGLAGREYEQYF. The CDR3 DNA sequence: TGTGCCAGCCGGGCTCCGGGACTAGCGGGAAGGGAATACGAGCAGTACTTC.

The chain links TRBV5-1 to TRBJ2-2; 8 positions agree with TRBD2. This CDR3 has 17 residues. Germline CDR1 is SGHRS and CDR2 is YFSETQ. V was pared by 0 bases and J by 7 bases, with 11 bases of the junction left unmatched. CDR3 loop: CASSLAGGGKRNGELFF. The DNA of the CDR3 is TGCGCCAGCAGCTTGGCCGGCGGGGGGAAGCGAAACGGGGAGCTGTTTTTT.

Only a few counts were recorded for this clone. The chain is built from TRBV2 and TRBJ1-2, with TRBD1 matching 8 bases. The CDR3 runs 12 residues. Germline V gives CDR1 SNHLY, CDR2 FYNNEI. Losses at the gene ends were 9 bases for V and 5 bases for J; bases not matched to a gene: 5. The CDR3 region is CARGGQGYGYTF. The CDR3 nucleotides read TGTGCCAGGGGTGGACAGGGTTATGGCTACACCTTC.

This chain joins TRBV7-9 and TRBJ2-1; 7 nucleotides align to TRBD1. The V gene's germline CDR1 is SEHNR and CDR2 FQNEAQ (reference sequence). Trimming cost V 5 bases and J 7 bases; bases outside gene matches: 11. The CDR3 spans 15 residues. CDR3 residues: CASSPHGQEGNEQFF. CDR3 in DNA: TGTGCCAGCAGCCCCCATGGACAGGAAGGAAATGAGCAGTTCTTC.

The chain couples TRBV4-2 to TRBJ2-1, with D maybe TRBD1 (6 bases). Germline CDR1 is LGHNA and CDR2 is YNFKEQ. Trimming took off 5 bases at V and 5 bases at J, with 13 bases between the two ends. The CDR3 is made up of 14 amino acids. CDR3 loop: CASSADTGNNEQFF. CDR3 DNA: TGTGCCAGCAGCGCAGACACAGGGAACAATGAGCAGTTCTTC.

The chain uses TRBV5-6 and TRBJ1-3; TRBD1 matches 7 bases. The ends lost 1 base at V and 0 bases at J; junction bases unmatched: 7. This CDR3 has 17 residues. Germline V gene data show CDR1 as SGHDT and CDR2 as YYEEEE. CDR3 region: CASSLTGQASSGNTIYF. The CDR3 bases are TGTGCCAGCAGCTTGACCGGACAGGCCAGCTCTGGAAACACCATATATTTT.